Below, 2 T cell receptor beta chains from the same sample are listed, as sequenced in a study of radiation and T cells in renal cell carcinoma. Time point denoted: baseline pretreatment blood. Treatment here: 15 Gy SBRT to primary tumor, nephrectomy 4 weeks later. Using immunoSEQ multiplex PCR, the repertoire was profiled, and TCRdb retains in-frame clones only, with some absent. The sample has about 140,000 clones; roughly 83% are singletons. Sequencing used blood, obtained from a patient whose treatment included radiotherapy and nephrectomy. The origin of the receptors is a woman aged 45-59 years with renal cell carcinoma.

The table lists this clone with a count of one. J is TRBJ1-4 and V is TRBV19, with D perhaps TRBD1 (5 bases). The ends were cut back, 4 bases at V and 6 bases at J, with 12 bases in the middle. There are 14 residues in the CDR3. Germline lookup yields CDR1 LNHDA and CDR2 SQIVND (reference sequence). The CDR3 reads CASSTQGGDEKLFF. CDR3 nucleotides: TGTGCCAGTAGTACTCAGGGCGGCGATGAAAAACTGTTTTTT.

The genes are TRBV10-3 and TRBJ1-6, with D perhaps TRBD1 (5 bases). The CDR3 runs to 13 residues. Germline loops: CDR1 ENHRY, CDR2 SYGVKD. Between the trimmed V and J ends, which lost 10 bases and 4 bases, there was a span of 11 bases. The CDR3 sequence: CASSGLYNSPLHF. The CDR3 DNA is TGTGCCAGCTCAGGGTTATATAATTCACCCCTCCACTTT.